One sample yielded the 6 T cell receptor beta chains listed below, sequenced in a study of monozygotic twins with inflammatory bowel disease. TCRdb reprocessed the 5' RACE reads and keeps a single row for each CDR3 protein, giving no DNA. Its clone listing holds some 200,000 distinct CDR3 sequences. The material sequenced was blood. These receptor sequences come from a human donor with ulcerative colitis or Crohn's disease, or a healthy co-twin of an affected twin (not recorded which).

This sequence joins TRBV20-1 and TRBJ2-1; the D call of TRBD2 rests on TCRdb alone, since no DNA is present to check it. This CDR3 has 12 amino acids. Germline V gene sequence: CDR1 DFQATT, CDR2 SNEGSKA (reference sequence). The CDR3 reads CSAGLAGNEQFF.

The rearrangement links TRBV12-3 or TRBV12-4 to TRBJ1-2; TCRdb gives TRBD1 as the D gene, but with no DNA this cannot be confirmed. This CDR3 contains 14 residues. This chain's CDR3 is CASSFRGTDYGYTF.

The chain carries TRBV20-1 and TRBJ1-5; TCRdb selects TRBD1, and the lack of DNA leaves this call unchecked. Germline loops: CDR1 DFQATT, CDR2 SNEGSKA (reference sequence). This CDR3 spans 14 amino acids. CDR3 residues: CSARGQPSNQPQHF.

The chain combines TRBV6-1 with TRBJ1-6; TCRdb's D call of TRBD1 is untestable without DNA. The length of the CDR3 is 16 residues. CDR1 and CDR2 (germline): MNHNS, SASEGT. The CDR3 spells CASSLLRQGSDSPLHF.

The V and J genes are TRBV2 and TRBJ2-3. The germline gives CDR1 SNHLY, CDR2 FYNNEI. This CDR3 comprises 11 residues. The CDR3 region is CASTEVPTQYF.

The rearrangement uses TRBV28 and TRBJ2-2; absent DNA, TCRdb's TRBD2 call cannot be checked. This CDR3 is built from 16 residues. Germline V lookup: CDR1 MDHEN, CDR2 SYDVKM. CDR3 loop: CASSFVEGRGTGELFF.